This T cell receptor (beta chain) was identified during a study of regulatory T cells in long-lasting Graves disease. CDR3 regions were amplified by Arm-PCR using iRepertoire HTBI primers to build TCR beta libraries. MiXCR, applied by TCRdb to the multiplex PCR reads, yields one record per CDR3 protein. The table includes hundreds of thousands of distinct CDR3 sequences, roughly 15% detected once. As to time point: newly diagnosed GD, antithyroid drugs for less than 3 months. Preparation of the TCR library used RNA extracted from PBMCs. These data are also associated with another study on T cells in Graves' hyperthyroidism and ophthalmopathy.

The sequencing here drew on peripheral blood mononuclear cells (PBMCs), taken at new diagnosis, from a patient treated with antithyroid drugs. This sequence was found in a woman aged 25 to 39 with Graves disease.

DNA for the CDR3: TGTGCCAGTAGTCCGTGGTCTGCCCACAATGAGCAGTTCTTC. Protein: CASSPWSAHNEQFF. This chain joins TRBV19 and TRBJ2-1; D is ambiguous. The ends were cut back, 5 bases at V and 5 bases at J, with 13 bases in the middle. Germline CDR1 is LNHDA and CDR2 is SQIVND (reference sequence). The CDR3 covers 14 residues.